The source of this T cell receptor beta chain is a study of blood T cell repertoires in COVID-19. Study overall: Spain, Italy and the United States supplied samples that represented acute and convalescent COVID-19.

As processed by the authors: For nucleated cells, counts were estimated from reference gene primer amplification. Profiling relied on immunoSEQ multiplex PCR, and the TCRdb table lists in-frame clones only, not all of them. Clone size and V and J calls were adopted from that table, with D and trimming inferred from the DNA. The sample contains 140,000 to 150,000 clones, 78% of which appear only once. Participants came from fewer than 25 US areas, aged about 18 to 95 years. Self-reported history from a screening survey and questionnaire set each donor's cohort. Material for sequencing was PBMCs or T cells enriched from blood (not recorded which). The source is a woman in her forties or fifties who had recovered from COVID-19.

The CDR3 bases are TGTGCCAGCAGCCATTCCTTACCGGGACAGGGAACCTACGAGCAGTACTTC. Its protein is CASSHSLPGQGTYEQYF. The chain links TRBV5-4 to TRBJ2-7, with 9 bases identical to TRBD1. Germline CDR1 SGHNT, CDR2 YYREEE (reference sequence). V shed 4 bases and J 2 bases; nucleotides not matched to a gene: 13. The CDR3 runs 17 residues.